One sample yielded the 18 T cell receptor beta chains listed below, sequenced in a study of graft-versus-host responses after intestinal transplantation (dated by TCRdb to 2020 to 2022). Libraries were prepared through the immunoSEQ multiplex PCR assay. TCRdb obtained this table from immuneACCESS and retained in-frame rearrangements with V and J assigned. These tables miss some clones; where compared with another copy, unresolved V genes account for less than half of the shortfall, and the remainder is unexplained. Present in this sample are about 9,600 clones, around 93% of which were seen just once. Jointly, the top ten make up approximately 3.6% of the sample. The sample consisted of PBMCs, taken approximately 40 days after intestinal transplantation. Receptors originate from a human patient who received an intestinal transplant, so some T cells may come from the graft donor.

The chain recombines TRBV6-4 with TRBJ1-4; D remains ambiguous. V was cut by 0 bases and J by 8 bases, with 13 bases left in between. Germline V gene sequence: CDR1 MRHNA, CDR2 SNTAGT. The CDR3 contains 15 residues. CDR3 in amino acids: CASSDSVELGEKLFF. The CDR3, as DNA: TGTGCCAGCAGTGACTCTGTCGAGTTAGGGGAAAAACTGTTTTTT.

J is TRBJ2-1 and V is TRBV7-2, with TRBD1 matching 9 bases. J was trimmed by 7 bases and V by 5 bases; bases with no gene match: 18. Germline loops: CDR1 SGHTA, CDR2 FQGNSA. This CDR3 region has 18 residues. The CDR3 DNA is TGTGCCAGCAGCCCCGGGGACAGGGCGTCCCAACGGTGGAATGAGCAGTTCTTC. Translated: CASSPGDRASQRWNEQFF.

The chain uses TRBV9 and TRBJ1-2; 12 nucleotides match TRBD1. The J segment lost 1 base and the V segment lost 4 bases, leaving 5 bases of the junction unmatched. The germline gives CDR1 SGDLS, CDR2 YYNGEE. The CDR3 runs to 16 residues. The CDR3 reads CASSPGQGALNYGYTF. CDR3 in DNA: TGTGCCAGCAGCCCGGGACAGGGGGCCCTTAACTATGGCTACACCTTC.

This clone has only one observation. CDR3 nucleotide sequence: TGTGCCAGCAGTGAGGGGAACAGAGGCTCCTACGAGCAGTACTTC. Residues: CASSEGNRGSYEQYF. This chain uses TRBV6-1 with TRBJ2-7; no definite D call. From germline, CDR1 is MNHNS and CDR2 SASEGT. The CDR3 has 15 amino acids. V shed 3 bases and J shed 0 bases, with 12 bases lying between them.

About this clone: The same CDR3 also results from other DNA sequences found in this sample. The rearrangement uses TRBV29-1 and TRBJ2-3, with D possibly matching TRBD2 (6 bases). The germline gives CDR1 SQVTM, CDR2 ANQGSEA. Trimming cost V 4 bases and J 1 base, with 15 bases left between them. This CDR3 is 15 amino acids long. CDR3 sequence reads: CSVGHGGYGTDTQYF. The CDR3 DNA reads TGCAGCGTTGGGCATGGGGGGTACGGCACAGATACGCAGTATTTT.

This clone was observed a single time. The CDR3 coding sequence is TGTGCCATCAGTGACGCGGGAGCTAACTATGGCTACACCTTC. Its translation: CAISDAGANYGYTF. The J gene is TRBJ1-2, the V gene TRBV10-3; D unclear. This CDR3 region has 14 residues. Germline CDR1 ENHRY, CDR2 SYGVKD. V was clipped by 3 bases and J by 0 bases, with 8 bases between them.

This rearrangement joins TRBV4-1 to TRBJ2-7; D is unclear. The CDR3 runs to 13 residues. Germline loops: CDR1 MGHRA, CDR2 YSYEKL. Trimming left V 1 base short and J 5 bases short, with 9 bases between. The CDR3 DNA sequence: TGCGCCAGCAGCCAAGGATTGGGCCACGAGCAGTACTTC. The encoded protein is CASSQGLGHEQYF.

The chain employs TRBV6-6 and TRBJ2-7; 11 bases align to TRBD2. CDR1 and CDR2 from the germline V gene are MNHNY and SVGAGI (reference sequence). The CDR3 runs to 16 residues. Trimming took 0 bases from V and 4 from J; bases not matched to a gene: 5. The DNA for the CDR3 is TGTGCCAGCAGTTACTCGATGACTAGCGGGGCTTACGAGCAGTACTTC. It translates to CASSYSMTSGAYEQYF.

The chain links TRBV19 to TRBJ1-1; D is unresolved. The CDR3 has 13 amino acids. V was trimmed by 4 bases and J by 3 bases, leaving 9 bases between them. Per germline, CDR1 LNHDA and CDR2 SQIVND (reference sequence). This chain's CDR3 is CASSSGVYTEAFF. The CDR3 nucleotides read TGTGCCAGTAGTAGTGGGGTCTACACTGAAGCTTTCTTT. The whole variable domain, remainder taken from reference TRBV19 and TRBJ1-1, is DGGITQSPKYLFRKEGQNVTLSCEQNLNHDAMYWYRQDPGQGLRLIYYSQIVNDFQKGDIAEGYSVSREKKESFPLTVTSAQKNPTAFYLCASSSGVYTEAFFGQGTRLTVV.

The gene calls are TRBV11-2 and TRBJ1-2; the D is unclear. Germline V CDR1 and CDR2: SGHAT, FQNNGV. The CDR3 sequence is 12 residues long. V lost 3 bases and J 8 bases, leaving 10 bases between the germline ends. The CDR3 spells CASSFIGNGYTF. The CDR3 DNA sequence: TGTGCCAGCAGCTTCATAGGCAACGGCTACACCTTC.

This clone was recorded once. This sequence joins TRBV9 and TRBJ2-5; D gene unclear. V lost 8 bases and J 10 bases, leaving 12 bases between the germline ends. The CDR3 extends over 10 amino acids. The germline gives CDR1 SGDLS, CDR2 YYNGEE. This CDR3 is CARPDEFQYF. CDR3 sequence (DNA): TGTGCCAGACCCGATGAGTTCCAGTACTTC.

V and J are TRBV27 and TRBJ1-6; D remains ambiguous. The CDR3 length is 13 residues. Trimming shortened V by 5 bases and J by 11 bases, and 13 bases separated the two germline ends. Germline-derived CDR1 and CDR2 are MNHEY and SMNVEV (reference sequence). CDR3 loop: CASSLVEGTPLHF. The CDR3, as DNA: TGTGCCAGCAGTCTTGTTGAGGGTACACCCCTCCACTTT.

V gene TRBV14 combines with J gene TRBJ2-7, with a weak D call TRBD1 (7 bases). The germline gives CDR1 SGHDN, CDR2 FVKESK. Trimming removed 1 base from V and 2 bases from J, with 15 bases in between. The CDR3 sequence is 16 residues long. CDR3 DNA sequence: TGTGCCAGCAGCCAAGTCCGACAGGGAGGTCCCTACGAGCAGTACTTC. This sequence encodes CASSQVRQGGPYEQYF.

This clone was detected a few times. CDR3 amino acids: CASSLEWGRGYGYTF. In DNA, the CDR3 is TGCGCCAGCAGCTTGGAGTGGGGAAGGGGCTATGGCTACACCTTC. The chain employs TRBV5-1 and TRBJ1-2; a weak D match, TRBD1 (5 bases). The germline gives CDR1 SGHRS, CDR2 YFSETQ. The V end lost 0 bases, the J end lost 4 bases, and 13 bases lay between the germline ends. This CDR3 is 15 amino acids long.

This clone was detected a few times. This chain joins TRBV6-4 and TRBJ2-2; D is undetermined. The CDR3 is 14 amino acids. Germline values: CDR1 MRHNA, CDR2 SNTAGT. Trimming left V 2 bases short and J 0 bases short, with 4 bases between. CDR3 nucleotides: TGTGCCAGCAGTGACGGACCGAACACCGGGGAGCTGTTTTTT. Amino acids: CASSDGPNTGELFF.

The genes are TRBV4-1 and TRBJ1-1; D possibly corresponds to TRBD1 (5 bases). Trimming took off 0 bases at V and 0 bases at J, with 11 bases between the two ends. Germline assignment: CDR1 MGHRA and CDR2 YSYEKL. The length of the CDR3 is 16 residues. CDR3 loop: CASSQERGWVNTEAFF. The CDR3 DNA follows: TGCGCCAGCAGCCAAGAACGGGGCTGGGTGAACACTGAAGCTTTCTTT.

The rearrangement links TRBV9 to TRBJ1-1, with TRBD1 matching 8 bases. J lost 1 base, V lost 2 bases, and 4 bases had no gene match. CDR1 is SGDLS and CDR2 is YYNGEE in the germline V gene. The CDR3 has 15 residues. The CDR3: CASSVSTGENTEAFF. CDR3 bases: TGTGCCAGCAGCGTTTCGACAGGGGAGAACACTGAAGCTTTCTTT.

The V gene is TRBV27, the J gene TRBJ2-7; either TRBD1 or TRBD2 may supply D (5 bases each). This CDR3 contains 12 residues. V was shortened by 6 bases and J by 2 bases, with 8 bases between the two germline ends. The germline CDR1 and CDR2 sequences are MNHEY and SMNVEV (reference sequence). The CDR3 nucleotides are TGTGCCAGCAGGGGGGACGCCTACGAGCAGTACTTC. Its protein is CASRGDAYEQYF.